In this sample, the clone carrying this T cell receptor (beta chain) turned up many times. Its target is unknown. The data originate from a study of cytomegalovirus exposure and HLA in healthy donors. This PCR relied on a set of 60 Vbeta primers and 13 Jbeta primers. In the authors' methods: In a later analysis, the count reached 75 million to 90 million unique TCR beta chains, with roughly 11 million shared. The data were produced by immunoSEQ multiplex PCR, yet TCRdb's version contains in-frame clones alone and is incomplete. V, J and clone size are those of that table, while D and trimming were read from the DNA. The sample records roughly 120,000 clones, around three quarters being singletons. The CDR3 extends over 12 amino acids. V was pared by 3 bases and J by 10 bases, with 4 bases of the junction left unmatched. CDR1 and CDR2 (germline): SGDLS, YYNGEE. Findings of the study overall: Later findings reportedly placed an Asian-associated ancestry cluster below the roughly 700-donor mean for N-insertions. It was likely that a cluster of highly shared sequence variants was a sequencing artifact.

Specimen: PBMCs. This chain uses TRBV9 with TRBJ1-1; TRBD1 matches at 9 bases. The source of this sequence is a woman in her thirties or forties in good health and CMV-seropositive. The CDR3 here is CASSADRGPAFF. CDR3 DNA sequence: TGTGCCAGCAGCGCGGACAGGGGACCAGCTTTCTTT. The whole variable domain, remainder taken from reference TRBV9 and TRBJ1-1, is DSGVTQTPKHLITATGQRVTLRCSPRSGDLSVYWYQQSLDQGLQFLIQYYNGEERAKGNILERFSAQQFPDLHSELNLSSLELGDSALYFCASSADRGPAFFGQGTRLTVV.